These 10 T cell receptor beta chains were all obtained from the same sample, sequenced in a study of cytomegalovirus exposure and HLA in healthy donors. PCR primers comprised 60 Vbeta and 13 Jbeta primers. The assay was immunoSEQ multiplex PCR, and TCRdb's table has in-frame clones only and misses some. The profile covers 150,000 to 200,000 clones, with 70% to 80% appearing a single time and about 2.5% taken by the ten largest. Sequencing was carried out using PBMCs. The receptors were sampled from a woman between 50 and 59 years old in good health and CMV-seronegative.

The CDR3 DNA sequence: TGTGCCACCCATAGGGGGACCAGCGGAACCTGGGAGGAGCTGTTTTTT. Translation gives CATHRGTSGTWEELFF. The genes are TRBV2 and TRBJ2-2; possibly TRBD1 for D (6 bases). Between the trimmed V and J ends, which lost 10 bases and 10 bases, there was a span of 28 bases. In germline, CDR1 is SNHLY, CDR2 FYNNEI. The CDR3 has 16 residues.

CDR3 in amino acids: CASSSISGTDYYEQYF. CDR3 sequence (DNA): TGTGCCAGCAGTTCGATCTCCGGGACAGACTACTACGAGCAGTACTTC. This chain joins TRBV28 and TRBJ2-7; TRBD1 agrees at 7 bases. Germline V gene lookup returns CDR1 MDHEN and CDR2 SYDVKM. V lost 4 bases to trimming and J lost 3 bases; unmatched junction nucleotides: 12. The CDR3 runs to 16 residues. Filled out from reference TRBV28 and TRBJ2-7, the complete variable domain reads DVKVTQSSRYLVKRTGEKVFLECVQDMDHENMFWYRQDPGLGLRLIYFSYDVKMKEKGDIPEGYSVSREKKERFSLILESASTNQTSMYLCASSSISGTDYYEQYFGPGTRLTVT.

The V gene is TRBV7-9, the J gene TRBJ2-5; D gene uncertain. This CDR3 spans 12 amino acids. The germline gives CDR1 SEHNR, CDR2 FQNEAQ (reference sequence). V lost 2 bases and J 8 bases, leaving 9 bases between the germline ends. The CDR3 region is CASSLTVFTQYF. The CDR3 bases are TGTGCCAGCAGCTTAACGGTTTTCACCCAGTACTTC.

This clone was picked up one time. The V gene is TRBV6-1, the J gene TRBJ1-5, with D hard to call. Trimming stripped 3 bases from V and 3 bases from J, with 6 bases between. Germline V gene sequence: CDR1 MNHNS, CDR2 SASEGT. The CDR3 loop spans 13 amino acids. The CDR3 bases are TGTGCCAGCAGTGACAGGCCCAATCAGCCCCAGCATTTT. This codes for CASSDRPNQPQHF.

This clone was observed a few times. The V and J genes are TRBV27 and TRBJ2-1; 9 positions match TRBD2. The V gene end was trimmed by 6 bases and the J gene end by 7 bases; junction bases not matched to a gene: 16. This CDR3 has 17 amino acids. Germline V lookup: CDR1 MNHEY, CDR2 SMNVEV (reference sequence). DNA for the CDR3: TGTGCCAGCAGATACCGAGTATTAGCGGGAGTGGTAAATGAGCAGTTCTTC. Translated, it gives CASRYRVLAGVVNEQFF.

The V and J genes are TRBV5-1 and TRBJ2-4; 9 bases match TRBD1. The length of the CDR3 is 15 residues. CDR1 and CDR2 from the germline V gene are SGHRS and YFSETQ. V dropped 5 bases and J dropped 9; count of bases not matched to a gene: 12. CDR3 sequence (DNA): TGCGCCAGCAGGTCCGGGGACAGGGTAGAGGGCATTCAGTACTTC. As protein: CASRSGDRVEGIQYF.

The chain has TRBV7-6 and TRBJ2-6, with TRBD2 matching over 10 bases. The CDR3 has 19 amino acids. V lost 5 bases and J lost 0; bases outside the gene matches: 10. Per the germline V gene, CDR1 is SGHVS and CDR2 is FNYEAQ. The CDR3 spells CASSAQGLATSSGANVLTF. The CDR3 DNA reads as TGTGCCAGCAGCGCCCAGGGACTAGCGACCTCCTCTGGGGCCAACGTCCTGACTTTC.

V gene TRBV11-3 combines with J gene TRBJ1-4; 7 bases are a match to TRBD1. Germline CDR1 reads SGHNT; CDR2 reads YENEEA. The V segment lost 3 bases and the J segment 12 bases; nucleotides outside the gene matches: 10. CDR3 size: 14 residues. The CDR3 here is CASSLGQPAVELFF. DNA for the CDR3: TGTGCCAGCAGCTTGGGACAGCCAGCCGTGGAACTGTTTTTT.

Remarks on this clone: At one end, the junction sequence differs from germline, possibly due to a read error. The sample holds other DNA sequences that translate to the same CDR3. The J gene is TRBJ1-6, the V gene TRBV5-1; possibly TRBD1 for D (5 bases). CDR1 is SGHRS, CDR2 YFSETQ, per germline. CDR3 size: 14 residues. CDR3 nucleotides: TGCGCCAGCAGCCCCGACAGAAGTAATTCCCCCCTCCACTTT. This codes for CASSPDRSNSPLHF.

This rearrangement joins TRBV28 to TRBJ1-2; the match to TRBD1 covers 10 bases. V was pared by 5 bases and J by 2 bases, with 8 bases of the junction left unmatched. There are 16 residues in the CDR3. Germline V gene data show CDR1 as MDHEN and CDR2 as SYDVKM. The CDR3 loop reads CASSTQPGQGNYGYTF. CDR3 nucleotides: TGTGCCAGCAGTACGCAACCGGGACAGGGGAACTATGGCTACACCTTC.